The rows below give T cell receptor beta chains drawn from one sample of a study of Ad26.COV2.S vaccination and SARS-CoV-2 variants. TCRdb's copy holds only in-frame clones and misses some; the assay was immunoSEQ multiplex PCR. Counted here are hundreds of thousands of clones, about 85% occurring once; the ten biggest clones make up about 6.4%. Sequenced here: peripheral blood, sampled in a trial of Ad26.COV2.S vaccine versus placebo. These receptors were collected from a person aged 18-65 years who received the Ad26.COV2.S COVID-19 vaccine or a placebo. CDR3s include the opening cysteine and the closing phenylalanine or tryptophan. Each record gives: CDR3 length, D gene, V gene, clone size, J gene, CDR3 protein, CDR3 DNA. A D gene is named only where the DNA matches it firmly. Clone sizes are given selectively: once, few, many, or a class where the clone is expanded.

cdr3_length: 16; d_call: NA; v_call: TRBV28; clone_size: NA; j_call: TRBJ1-5; cdr3_aa: CASSLVSGGANQPQHF; cdr3_nt: TGTGCCAGCAGCCTGGTGTCAGGAGGCGCGAATCAGCCCCAGCATTTT
cdr3_length: 15; d_call: NA; v_call: TRBV11-2; clone_size: NA; j_call: TRBJ2-5; cdr3_aa: CASSLGVGGRETQYF; cdr3_nt: TGTGCCAGCAGCTTAGGGGTGGGCGGTAGAGAGACCCAGTACTTC
cdr3_length: 15; d_call: TRBD2; v_call: TRBV5-4; clone_size: NA; j_call: TRBJ2-5; cdr3_aa: CASSPTRGGPETQYF; cdr3_nt: TGTGCCAGCAGCCCAACGCGGGGGGGGCCCGAGACCCAGTACTTC
cdr3_length: 17; d_call: NA; v_call: TRBV9; clone_size: NA; j_call: TRBJ2-3; cdr3_aa: CASSVAPAGAGADTQYF; cdr3_nt: TGTGCCAGCAGCGTCGCCCCGGCGGGGGCGGGGGCAGATACGCAGTATTTT
cdr3_length: 14; d_call: TRBD2; v_call: TRBV7-2; clone_size: NA; j_call: TRBJ2-1; cdr3_aa: CASSWGTAGNEQFF; cdr3_nt: TGTGCCAGCAGCTGGGGCACAGCGGGGAATGAGCAGTTCTTC
cdr3_length: 14; d_call: NA; v_call: TRBV6-2/TRBV6-3; clone_size: once; j_call: TRBJ2-1; cdr3_aa: CASSEKVDYNEQFF; cdr3_nt: TGTGCCAGCAGTGAGAAGGTGGACTACAATGAGCAGTTCTTC
cdr3_length: 11; d_call: NA; v_call: TRBV5-1; clone_size: NA; j_call: TRBJ2-7; cdr3_aa: CASSLGDAQYF; cdr3_nt: TGCGCCAGCAGCTTGGGCGACGCGCAGTACTTC
cdr3_length: 14; d_call: NA; v_call: TRBV7-2; clone_size: NA; j_call: TRBJ1-5; cdr3_aa: CASSYTGPNQPQHF; cdr3_nt: TGTGCCAGCAGCTATACAGGGCCTAATCAGCCCCAGCATTTT
cdr3_length: 14; d_call: NA; v_call: TRBV2; clone_size: once; j_call: TRBJ1-1; cdr3_aa: CASSGAGPNTEAFF; cdr3_nt: TGTGCCAGCAGTGGGGCAGGACCGAACACTGAAGCTTTCTTT
cdr3_length: 13; d_call: NA; v_call: TRBV6-5; clone_size: NA; j_call: TRBJ1-2; cdr3_aa: CASSYEYRGSYTF; cdr3_nt: TGTGCCAGCAGTTACGAGTATAGGGGGAGCTACACCTTC
cdr3_length: 17; d_call: NA; v_call: TRBV14; clone_size: NA; j_call: TRBJ1-3; cdr3_aa: CASSQNAGVTSGNTIYF; cdr3_nt: TGTGCCAGCAGCCAAAATGCAGGGGTTACCTCTGGAAACACCATATATTTT
cdr3_length: 16; d_call: NA; v_call: TRBV20-1; clone_size: NA; j_call: TRBJ2-1; cdr3_aa: CSASPEDSSPYNEQFF; cdr3_nt: TGCAGTGCTAGTCCGGAGGATTCGTCACCTTACAATGAGCAGTTCTTC
cdr3_length: 12; d_call: TRBD1; v_call: TRBV6-5; clone_size: NA; j_call: TRBJ1-6; cdr3_aa: CASSYRGQGVHF; cdr3_nt: TGTGCCAGCAGTTACCGCGGACAGGGTGTACACTTT
cdr3_length: 17; d_call: NA; v_call: TRBV9; clone_size: NA; j_call: TRBJ1-2; cdr3_aa: CASSAPFGGGRNYGYTF; cdr3_nt: TGTGCCAGCAGCGCTCCCTTCGGTGGGGGCAGGAACTATGGCTACACCTTC
cdr3_length: 14; d_call: NA; v_call: TRBV19; clone_size: NA; j_call: TRBJ2-5; cdr3_aa: CASSRQASQETQYF; cdr3_nt: TGTGCCAGTAGCCGACAGGCCAGCCAAGAGACCCAGTACTTC
cdr3_length: 15; d_call: NA; v_call: TRBV3-1/TRBV3-2; clone_size: NA; j_call: TRBJ1-4; cdr3_aa: CASSQEGMVREKLFF; cdr3_nt: TGTGCCAGCAGCCAAGAAGGGATGGTTCGGGAAAAACTGTTTTTT
cdr3_length: 15; d_call: NA; v_call: TRBV6-8; clone_size: NA; j_call: TRBJ2-5; cdr3_aa: CASSYSRSYQETQYF; cdr3_nt: TGTGCCAGCAGTTACTCCAGGTCGTACCAAGAGACCCAGTACTTC